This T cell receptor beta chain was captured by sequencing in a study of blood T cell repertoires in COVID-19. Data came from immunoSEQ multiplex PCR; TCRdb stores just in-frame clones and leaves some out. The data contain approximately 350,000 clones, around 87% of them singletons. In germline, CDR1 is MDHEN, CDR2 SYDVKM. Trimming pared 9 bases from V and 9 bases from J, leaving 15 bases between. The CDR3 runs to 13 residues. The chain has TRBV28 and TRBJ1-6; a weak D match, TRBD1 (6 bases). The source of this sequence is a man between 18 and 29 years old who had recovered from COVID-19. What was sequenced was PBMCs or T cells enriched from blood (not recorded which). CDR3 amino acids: CASVSGESSPLHF. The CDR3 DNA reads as TGTGCCAGTGTGTCAGGGGAGAGTTCACCCCTCCACTTT.